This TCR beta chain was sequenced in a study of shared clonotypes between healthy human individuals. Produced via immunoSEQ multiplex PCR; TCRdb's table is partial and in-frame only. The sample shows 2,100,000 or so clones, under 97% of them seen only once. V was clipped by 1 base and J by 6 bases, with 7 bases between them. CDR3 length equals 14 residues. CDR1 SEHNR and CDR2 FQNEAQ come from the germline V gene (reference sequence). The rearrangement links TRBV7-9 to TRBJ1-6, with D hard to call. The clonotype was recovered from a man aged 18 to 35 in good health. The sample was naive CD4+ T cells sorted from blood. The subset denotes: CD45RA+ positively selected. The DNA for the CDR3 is TGTGCCAGCAGCTTAGAATCAACTAATTCACCCCTCCACTTT. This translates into CASSLESTNSPLHF.